The present T cell receptor (beta chain) was sequenced within a study of CD8 T cells in Susac syndrome. Reverse transcription used roughly 0.45 to 1 ug RNA and random hexamers. Using its own MiXCR run on the immunoSEQ multiplex PCR reads, TCRdb lists one record per CDR3 protein. The sample shows 250,000 or so distinct CDR3 sequences, 85% to 95% of them seen only once. Germline CDR1 SGHTA, CDR2 FQGNSA. This CDR3 spans 18 amino acids. Trimming left V 5 bases short and J 1 base short, with 21 bases between. On this clonotype: What it recognizes is unknown.

Findings and limits, study-wide: The study recognized that the number of individuals in its TCR sequencing and HLA analysis was relatively small.

The chain employs TRBV7-2 and TRBJ1-5, with a weak D call TRBD1 (5 bases). This receptor was identified in a human donor with multiple sclerosis. Input material: CD4+ T cells from PBMCs. The chain's CDR3 is CASSGRGGLSVSNQPQHF. The CDR3 bases are TGTGCCAGCAGCGGGAGGGGTGGGTTGTCAGTCAGCAATCAGCCCCAGCATTTT.